The present T cell receptor beta chain was sequenced within a study of blood T cell repertoires in COVID-19. Study context: From the United States, Italy and Spain came samples of acute and convalescent COVID-19. T cells, B-cell-depleted T cells, or PBMCs provided the cDNA or gDNA that served as material.

Original handling: Quantification of nucleated cells was approximated via reference gene primer amplification. TCRdb keeps only in-frame clones here, not all; method: immunoSEQ multiplex PCR. That table furnishes V, J and clone size, whereas the DNA furnished D and trimming. The sample lists some 71,000 clones; 90% were seen once. The CDR3 contains 15 residues. After removal of 3 bases from V and 0 bases from J, the junction contained 0 bases not matched to a gene. Per the germline V gene, CDR1 is LNHNV and CDR2 is YYDKDF (reference sequence). V is TRBV15 and J is TRBJ2-1, with 9 nucleotides matching TRBD2. Sample: peripheral blood. This clonotype originated in a man in his fifties or sixties with acute or convalescent COVID-19. The CDR3 DNA reads TGTGCCACCAGCAGGGGACTAGCCTCCTACAATGAGCAGTTCTTC. Its protein product is CATSRGLASYNEQFF.